This TCR beta chain came from a study of T cells in Graves' hyperthyroidism and ophthalmopathy. Overall study: Pretreatment peripheral blood was obtained at initial diagnosis.

RNA transcripts served as the template for amplifying TCR beta CDR3 regions. RT-PCR in the first round (using the HTBI primer set) targeted the TCR CDR3. TCRdb passed the multiplex PCR reads through MiXCR, listing each CDR3 protein once. Among approximately 380,000 distinct CDR3 sequences listed, over 12% were seen once. The sequence came from a man aged 50 to 60 with Graves' ophthalmopathy. Sequenced input: blood.

Here the CDR3 DNA reads TGTGCCAGTAGTATGGGGACAGGGGGCAGCTACGAGCAGTACTTC. Translation gives CASSMGTGGSYEQYF. The J gene is TRBJ2-7, the V gene TRBV19; TRBD1 aligns across 12 bases. This CDR3 has 15 amino acids. Trimming took 3 bases from V and 3 from J; bases not matched to a gene: 3. Germline assignment: CDR1 LNHDA and CDR2 SQIVND (reference sequence).